These 2 T cell receptor beta chains were all obtained from the same sample, sequenced in a study of CD8 T cells in ankylosing spondylitis. MiXCR, applied by TCRdb to the 5' RACE reads, yields one record per CDR3 protein. The sample shows 150,000 to 250,000 distinct CDR3 sequences, 10% to 15% of them seen only once. Sequences were obtained from blood, either unsorted or a sorted T cell fraction (not recorded which). The receptors originated from a male donor with ankylosing spondylitis or in good health (not recorded which).

The chain carries TRBV6-5 and TRBJ2-2; D remains ambiguous. Germline V gene lookup returns CDR1 MNHEY and CDR2 SVGAGI. V lost 8 bases, J lost 5 bases, and 9 bases lay in between. This CDR3 region has 12 residues. Here the CDR3 DNA reads TGTGCCAGCGGCCCCCGGACCGGGGAGCTGTTTTTT. This encodes CASGPRTGELFF.

Only one count was recorded for this clonotype. The chain carries TRBV9 and TRBJ2-1; maybe TRBD2 (6 bases). CDR1 and CDR2 (germline): SGDLS, YYNGEE. Trimming pared 0 bases from V and 3 bases from J, leaving 10 bases between. The CDR3 is 15 amino acids. The CDR3 loop is CASSVGDSGYNEQFF. The CDR3 region has the DNA TGTGCCAGCAGCGTAGGGGATAGCGGCTACAATGAGCAGTTCTTC.